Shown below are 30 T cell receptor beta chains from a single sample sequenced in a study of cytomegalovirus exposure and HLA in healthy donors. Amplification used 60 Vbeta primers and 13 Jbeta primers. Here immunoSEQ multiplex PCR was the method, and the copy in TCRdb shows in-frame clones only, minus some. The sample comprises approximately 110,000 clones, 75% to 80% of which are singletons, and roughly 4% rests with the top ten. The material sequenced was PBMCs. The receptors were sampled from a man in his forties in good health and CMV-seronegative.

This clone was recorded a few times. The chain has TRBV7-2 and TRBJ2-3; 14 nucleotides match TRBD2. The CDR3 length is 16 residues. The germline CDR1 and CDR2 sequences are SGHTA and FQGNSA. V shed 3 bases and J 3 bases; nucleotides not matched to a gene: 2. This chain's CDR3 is CASSFGLAGGTDTQYF. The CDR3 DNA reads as TGTGCCAGCAGCTTTGGACTAGCGGGGGGTACAGATACGCAGTATTTT.

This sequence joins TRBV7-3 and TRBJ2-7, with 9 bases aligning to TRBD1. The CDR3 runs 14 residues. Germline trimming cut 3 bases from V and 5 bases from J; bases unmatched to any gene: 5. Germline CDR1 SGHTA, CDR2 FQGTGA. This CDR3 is CASSLTGGSDEQYF. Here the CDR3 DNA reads TGTGCCAGCAGCTTGACAGGGGGAAGCGACGAGCAGTACTTC.

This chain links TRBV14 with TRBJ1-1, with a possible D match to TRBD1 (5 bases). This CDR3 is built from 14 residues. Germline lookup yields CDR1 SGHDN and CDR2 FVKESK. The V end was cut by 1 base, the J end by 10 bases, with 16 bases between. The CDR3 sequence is CASSQAAAGRGAFF. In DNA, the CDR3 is TGTGCCAGCAGCCAAGCCGCGGCGGGGCGGGGAGCTTTCTTT.

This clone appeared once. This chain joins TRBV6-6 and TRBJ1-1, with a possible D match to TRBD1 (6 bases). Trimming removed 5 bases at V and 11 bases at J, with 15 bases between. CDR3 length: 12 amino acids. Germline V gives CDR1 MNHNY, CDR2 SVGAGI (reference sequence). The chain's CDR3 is CASSLRGAVAFF. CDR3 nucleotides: TGTGCCAGCAGTCTGCGGGGGGCAGTGGCTTTCTTT.

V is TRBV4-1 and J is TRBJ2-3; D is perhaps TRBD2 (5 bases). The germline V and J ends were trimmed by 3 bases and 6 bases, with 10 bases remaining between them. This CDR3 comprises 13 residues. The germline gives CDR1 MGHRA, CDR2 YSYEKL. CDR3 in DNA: TGCGCCAGCAGCCAGTGGCGAGGGGATACGCAGTATTTT. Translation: CASSQWRGDTQYF.

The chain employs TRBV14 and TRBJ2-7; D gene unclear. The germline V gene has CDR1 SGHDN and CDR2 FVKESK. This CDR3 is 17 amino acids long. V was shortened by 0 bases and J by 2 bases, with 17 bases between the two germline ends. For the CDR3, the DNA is TGTGCCAGCAGCCAAGATCCCCTGCCGCACCCAGCCTACGAGCAGTACTTC. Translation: CASSQDPLPHPAYEQYF.

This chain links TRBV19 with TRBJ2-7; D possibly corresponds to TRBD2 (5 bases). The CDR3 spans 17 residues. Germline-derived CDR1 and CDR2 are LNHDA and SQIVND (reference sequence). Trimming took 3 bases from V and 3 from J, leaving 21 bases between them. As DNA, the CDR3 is TGTGCCAGTAGTATCACCTCTAGCAGCGACGGTTACTACGAGCAGTACTTC. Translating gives CASSITSSSDGYYEQYF.

The CDR3: CASSQDGPGGGIPTDTQYF. CDR3 nucleotide sequence: TGCGCCAGCAGCCAAGATGGTCCCGGGGGGGGGATTCCCACAGATACGCAGTATTTT. The rearrangement uses TRBV4-1 and TRBJ2-3; 8 bases line up with TRBD2. The germline V gene encodes CDR1 MGHRA and CDR2 YSYEKL. There are 19 residues in the CDR3. V lost 0 bases and J lost 2; bases outside the gene matches: 13.

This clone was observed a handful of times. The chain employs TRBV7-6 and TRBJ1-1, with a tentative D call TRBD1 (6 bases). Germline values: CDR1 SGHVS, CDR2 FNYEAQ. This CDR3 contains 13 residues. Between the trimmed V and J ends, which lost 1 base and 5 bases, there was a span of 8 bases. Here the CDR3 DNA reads TGTGCCAGCAGCTTAGACAGGGAGACTGAAGCTTTCTTT. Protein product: CASSLDRETEAFF.

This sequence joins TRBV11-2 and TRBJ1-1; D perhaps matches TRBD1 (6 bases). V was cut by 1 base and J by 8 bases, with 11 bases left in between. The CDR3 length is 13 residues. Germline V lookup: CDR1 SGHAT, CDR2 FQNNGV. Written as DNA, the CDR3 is TGTGCCAGCAGCTTAGTTGGGACAACAGAAGCTTTCTTT. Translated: CASSLVGTTEAFF.

The DNA for the CDR3 is TGTGCCATCAGGCCGGGACTAGCGGGGGGAAGGGAGACCCAGTACTTC. This encodes CAIRPGLAGGRETQYF. The V and J genes are TRBV10-3 and TRBJ2-5; 15 positions match TRBD2. The CDR3 consists of 16 residues. Trimming took 6 bases from V and 5 from J; bases not matched to a gene: 7. Looked up from germline, CDR1 is ENHRY and CDR2 is SYGVKD.

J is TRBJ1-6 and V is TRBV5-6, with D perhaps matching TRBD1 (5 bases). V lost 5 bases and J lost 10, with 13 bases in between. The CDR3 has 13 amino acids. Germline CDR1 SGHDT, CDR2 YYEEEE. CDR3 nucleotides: TGTGCCAGCAGACGTGGGACTGTGTCACCCCTCCACTTT. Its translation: CASRRGTVSPLHF.

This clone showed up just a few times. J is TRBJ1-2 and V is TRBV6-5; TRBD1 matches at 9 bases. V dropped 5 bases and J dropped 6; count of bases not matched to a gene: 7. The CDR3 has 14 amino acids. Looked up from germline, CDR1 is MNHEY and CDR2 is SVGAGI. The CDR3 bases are TGTGCCAGCAGTCGCCGACAGGGGGAGCATGGCTACACCTTC. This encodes CASSRRQGEHGYTF.

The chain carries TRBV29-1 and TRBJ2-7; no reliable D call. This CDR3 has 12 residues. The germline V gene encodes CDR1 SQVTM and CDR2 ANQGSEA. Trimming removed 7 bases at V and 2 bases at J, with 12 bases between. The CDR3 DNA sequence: TGCAGCGCTGAGGCACCCACCTACGAGCAGTACTTC. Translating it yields CSAEAPTYEQYF.

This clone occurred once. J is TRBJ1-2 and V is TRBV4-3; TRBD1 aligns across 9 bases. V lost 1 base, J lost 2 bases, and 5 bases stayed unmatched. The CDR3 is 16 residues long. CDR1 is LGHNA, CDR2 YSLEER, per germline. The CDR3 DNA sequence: TGCGCCAGCAGCCAAGGCGCCGGGACAGGGAACTATGGCTACACCTTC. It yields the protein CASSQGAGTGNYGYTF.

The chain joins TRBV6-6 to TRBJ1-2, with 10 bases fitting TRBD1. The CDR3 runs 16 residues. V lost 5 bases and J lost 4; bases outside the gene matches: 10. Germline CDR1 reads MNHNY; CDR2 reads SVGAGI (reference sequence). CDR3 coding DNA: TGTGCCAGCAGTGTCCCGGGACAGGGGACGGGCTATGGCTACACCTTC. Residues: CASSVPGQGTGYGYTF.

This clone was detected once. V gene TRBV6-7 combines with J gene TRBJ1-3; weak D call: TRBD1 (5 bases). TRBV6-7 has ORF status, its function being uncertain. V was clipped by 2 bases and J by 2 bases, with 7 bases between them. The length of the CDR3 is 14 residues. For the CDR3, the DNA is TGTGCCAGCAGTTACAAGGGGACTGGAAACACCATATATTTT. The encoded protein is CASSYKGTGNTIYF.

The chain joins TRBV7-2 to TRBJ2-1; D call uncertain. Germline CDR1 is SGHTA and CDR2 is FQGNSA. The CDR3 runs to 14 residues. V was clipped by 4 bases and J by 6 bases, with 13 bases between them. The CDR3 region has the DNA TGTGCCAGCAGCTCCCTTGTTCCGGGCAATGAGCAGTTCTTC. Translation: CASSSLVPGNEQFF.

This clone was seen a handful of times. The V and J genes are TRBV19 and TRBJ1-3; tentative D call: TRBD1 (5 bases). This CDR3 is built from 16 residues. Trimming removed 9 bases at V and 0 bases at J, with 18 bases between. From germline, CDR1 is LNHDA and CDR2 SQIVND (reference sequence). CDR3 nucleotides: TGTGCCAGCCAGGGCGGTTCGCCCGACTCTGGAAACACCATATATTTT. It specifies CASQGGSPDSGNTIYF.

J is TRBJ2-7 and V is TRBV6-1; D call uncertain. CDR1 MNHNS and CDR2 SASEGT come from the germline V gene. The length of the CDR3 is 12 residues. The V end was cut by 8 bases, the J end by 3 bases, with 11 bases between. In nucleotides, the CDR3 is TGTGCCAGCTTCCGGGTCGTCTACGAGCAGTACTTC. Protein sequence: CASFRVVYEQYF.

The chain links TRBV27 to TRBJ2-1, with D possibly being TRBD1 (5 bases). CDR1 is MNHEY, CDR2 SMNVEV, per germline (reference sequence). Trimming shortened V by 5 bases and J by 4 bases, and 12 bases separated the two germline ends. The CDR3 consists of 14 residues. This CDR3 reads CASSVNRPYNEQFF. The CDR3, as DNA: TGTGCCAGCAGTGTGAACAGGCCTTACAATGAGCAGTTCTTC.

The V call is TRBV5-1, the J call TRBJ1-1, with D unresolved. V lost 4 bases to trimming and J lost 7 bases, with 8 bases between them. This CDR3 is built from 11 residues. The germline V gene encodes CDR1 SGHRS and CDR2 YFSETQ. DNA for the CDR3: TGCGCCAGCAGCGAAACGAGTGAAGCTTTCTTT. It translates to CASSETSEAFF. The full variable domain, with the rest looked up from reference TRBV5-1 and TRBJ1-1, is KAGVTQTPRYLIKTRGQQVTLSCSPISGHRSVSWYQQTPGQGLQFLFEYFSETQRNKGNFPGRFSGRQFSNSRSEMNVSTLELGDSALYLCASSETSEAFFGQGTRLTVV.

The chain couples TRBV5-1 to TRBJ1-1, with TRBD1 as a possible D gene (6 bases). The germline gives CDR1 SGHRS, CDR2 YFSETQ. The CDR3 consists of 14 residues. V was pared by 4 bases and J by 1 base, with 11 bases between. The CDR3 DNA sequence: TGCGCCAGCAGCGGAGGGGGGGCGAACACTGAAGCTTTCTTT. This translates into CASSGGGANTEAFF. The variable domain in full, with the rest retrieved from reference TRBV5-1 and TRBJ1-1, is KAGVTQTPRYLIKTRGQQVTLSCSPISGHRSVSWYQQTPGQGLQFLFEYFSETQRNKGNFPGRFSGRQFSNSRSEMNVSTLELGDSALYLCASSGGGANTEAFFGQGTRLTVV.

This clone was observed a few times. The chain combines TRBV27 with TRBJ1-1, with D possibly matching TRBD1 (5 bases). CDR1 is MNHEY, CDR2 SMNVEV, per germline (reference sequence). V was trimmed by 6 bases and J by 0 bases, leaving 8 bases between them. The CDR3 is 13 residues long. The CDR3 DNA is TGTGCCAGCAGATGGGACTTGAACACTGAAGCTTTCTTT. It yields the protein CASRWDLNTEAFF.

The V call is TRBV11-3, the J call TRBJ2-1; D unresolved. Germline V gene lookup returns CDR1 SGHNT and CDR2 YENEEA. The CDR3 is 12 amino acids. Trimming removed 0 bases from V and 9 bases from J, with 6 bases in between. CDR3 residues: CASSLDTGEQFF. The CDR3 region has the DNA TGTGCCAGCAGCTTAGATACGGGTGAGCAGTTCTTC.

CDR3 DNA: TGCGCCACCCCGCGGCCGAACACCGGGGAGCTGTTTTTT. Protein: CATPRPNTGELFF. The chain links TRBV5-1 to TRBJ2-2; D is unclear. This CDR3 is 13 amino acids long. Germline loops: CDR1 SGHRS, CDR2 YFSETQ. Between the trimmed V and J ends, which lost 9 bases and 0 bases, there was a span of 9 bases.

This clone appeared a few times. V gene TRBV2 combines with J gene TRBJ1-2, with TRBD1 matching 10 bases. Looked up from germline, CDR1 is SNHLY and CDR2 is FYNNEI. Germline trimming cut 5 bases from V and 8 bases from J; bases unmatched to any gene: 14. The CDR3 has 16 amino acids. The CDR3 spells CASSPYIETGGYGYTF. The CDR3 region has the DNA TGTGCCAGCAGTCCCTACATAGAGACAGGGGGCTACGGCTACACCTTC.

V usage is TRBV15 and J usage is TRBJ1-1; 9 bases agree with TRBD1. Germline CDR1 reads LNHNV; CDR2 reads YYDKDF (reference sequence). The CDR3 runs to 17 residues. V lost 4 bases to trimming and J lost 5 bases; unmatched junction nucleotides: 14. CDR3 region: CATSTGTGTLWRTEAFF. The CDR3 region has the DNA TGTGCCACCAGCACCGGGACAGGGACCCTTTGGAGGACTGAAGCTTTCTTT.

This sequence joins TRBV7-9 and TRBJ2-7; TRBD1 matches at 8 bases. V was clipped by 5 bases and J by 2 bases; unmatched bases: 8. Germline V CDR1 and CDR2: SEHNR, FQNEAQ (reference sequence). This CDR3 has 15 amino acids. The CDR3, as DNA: TGTGCCAGCAGCCCACGGACAGGGTACACCTACGAGCAGTACTTC. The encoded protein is CASSPRTGYTYEQYF.

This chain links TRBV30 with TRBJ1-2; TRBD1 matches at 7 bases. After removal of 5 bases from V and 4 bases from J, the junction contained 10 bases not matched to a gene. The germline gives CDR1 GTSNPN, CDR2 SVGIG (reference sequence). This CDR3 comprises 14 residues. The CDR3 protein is CAWEDRAQIYGYTF. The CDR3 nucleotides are TGTGCCTGGGAAGACAGGGCGCAAATCTATGGCTACACCTTC.